Listed here are 11 T cell receptor beta chains from one sample, sequenced in a study of regulatory T cells in long-lasting Graves disease. The time point was: persistent/refractory GD, antithyroid drugs over 5 years with positive TRAb. The TCR library was made from RNA extracted from PBMCs. Arm-PCR with iRepertoire HTBI primers amplified the CDR3 regions for these TCR beta libraries. TCRdb analysed the multiplex PCR reads with MiXCR anew, one entry per CDR3 protein. The sample has a few hundred thousand distinct CDR3 sequences; around 20% are singletons. The specimen was peripheral blood mononuclear cells (PBMCs), collected when the disease was refractory, from a patient treated with antithyroid drugs. These receptors were obtained from a female donor with Graves disease.

Notes on this clonotype: This could be a read error, since a much larger clone is one nucleotide away. Without the conserved terminal phenylalanine or tryptophan, this CDR3 likely stems from a read error. This rearrangement joins TRBV20-1 to TRBJ2-1; D tentatively reads TRBD1 or TRBD2 (5 bases each). TRBJ2-4 explains the end of the DNA better; the J call may be wrong. CDR1 and CDR2 (germline): DFQATT, SNEGSKA (reference sequence). CDR3 size: 14 residues. The CDR3 DNA is TGCAGTGCTAACGAGTTACGGGACCGAAACATTCAGTACCTC. Its translation is CSANELRDRNIQYL.

The sample holds a few counts of this clonotype. This chain links TRBV18 with TRBJ1-4; no clear D. V lost 4 bases to trimming and J lost 0 bases, with 6 bases between them. The germline gives CDR1 KGHSH, CDR2 LQKENI. The CDR3 has 14 residues. The CDR3: CASSHKTTNEKLFF. The CDR3 DNA reads as TGTGCCAGCTCACACAAGACAACTAATGAAAAACTGTTTTTT.

This clonotype was detected only a few times. The chain uses TRBV6-5 and TRBJ2-5, with a possible D match to TRBD1 (7 bases). The V gene's germline CDR1 is MNHEY and CDR2 SVGAGI. The CDR3 consists of 16 residues. V was shortened by 4 bases and J by 3 bases, with 18 bases between the two germline ends. The CDR3 loop reads CASSSHGGTAKETQYF. DNA of the CDR3: TGTGCCAGCAGTTCACATGGGGGGACAGCCAAAGAGACCCAGTACTTC.

The chain carries TRBV6-1 and TRBJ2-1, with D perhaps TRBD2 (6 bases). The germline V and J ends were trimmed by 8 bases and 5 bases, with 19 bases remaining between them. CDR1 MNHNS and CDR2 SASEGT come from the germline V gene. CDR3 length equals 15 residues. The DNA for the CDR3 is TGTGCCAGCGGGGGGTTCGGGCAGGGTAACAATGAGCAGTTCTTC. It encodes CASGGFGQGNNEQFF.

This clonotype has more than one count but fewer than ten. V is TRBV30 and J is TRBJ1-2; D call uncertain. The CDR3 totals 13 residues. The V end was cut by 1 base, the J end by 6 bases, with 12 bases between. CDR1 is GTSNPN and CDR2 is SVGIG in the germline V gene (reference sequence). For the CDR3, the DNA is TGTGCCTGGAGTGATTGGGGAGCGGATGGCTACACCTTC. It yields the protein CAWSDWGADGYTF.

This clonotype was seen a few times. V usage is TRBV29-1 and J usage is TRBJ1-1; 7 bases are a match to TRBD1. The CDR3 consists of 16 residues. Trimming at V came to 5 bases and at J to 1 base, leaving 13 bases not matched to a gene. Germline V gene lookup returns CDR1 SQVTM and CDR2 ANQGSEA. The CDR3 loop is CSVHRGGEGANTEAFF. DNA of the CDR3: TGCAGCGTTCACAGGGGAGGGGAGGGGGCGAACACTGAAGCTTTCTTT.

The sample holds a few counts of this clonotype. The chain joins TRBV20-1 to TRBJ2-2; maybe TRBD2 (6 bases). V dropped 6 bases and J dropped 0 bases, with 14 bases sitting between them. Germline V CDR1 and CDR2: DFQATT, SNEGSKA (reference sequence). This CDR3 has 15 residues. The CDR3 bases are TGCAGTGCGCTTTTAGCGGTTACGAACACCGGGGAGCTGTTTTTT. Protein: CSALLAVTNTGELFF.

The genes are TRBV29-1 and TRBJ2-2; 7 nucleotides line up with TRBD2. This CDR3 contains 14 residues. From germline, CDR1 is SQVTM and CDR2 ANQGSEA. Unmatched junction bases numbered 9, after V lost 7 bases and J lost 4 bases. CDR3 residues: CSASGGGVTGELFF. The CDR3 nucleotides read TGCAGCGCCTCGGGGGGTGGTGTCACCGGGGAGCTGTTTTTT.

This clonotype was seen many times. This chain uses TRBV2 with TRBJ2-2, with no clear D. This CDR3 is built from 18 residues. V lost 1 base, J lost 4 bases, and 19 bases lay in between. Germline V gene sequence: CDR1 SNHLY, CDR2 FYNNEI. CDR3 loop: CASSEVGVGAISTGELFF. The CDR3 nucleotides read TGTGCCAGCAGTGAAGTAGGAGTGGGTGCGATTTCCACCGGGGAGCTGTTTTTT.

The chain employs TRBV29-1 and TRBJ2-7; perhaps TRBD1 as D (5 bases). Germline V gene sequence: CDR1 SQVTM, CDR2 ANQGSEA. The CDR3 has 13 residues. V lost 6 bases and J lost 4, with 16 bases in between. The CDR3 region has the DNA TGCAGCGTCTGGAGCCAGGGTACATACGAGCAGTACTTC. As protein: CSVWSQGTYEQYF.

The sample holds a few counts of this clonotype. CDR3 amino acids: CASSLPWTETQYF. The CDR3 DNA sequence: TGTGCCAGCAGCTTACCCTGGACAGAGACCCAGTACTTC. The chain couples TRBV7-2 to TRBJ2-5; D call uncertain. The CDR3 is made up of 13 amino acids. The V end lost 2 bases, the J end lost 4 bases, and 8 bases lay between the germline ends. Germline V gives CDR1 SGHTA, CDR2 FQGNSA.